The rows below give T cell receptor beta chains drawn from one sample of a study of blood T cell repertoires in COVID-19. Using immunoSEQ multiplex PCR, the repertoire was profiled, and TCRdb retains in-frame clones only, with some absent. The sample yields about 88,000 clones, about 84% seen once. The sequenced sample was peripheral blood. These receptors all come from a human donor in a cohort sampled during active COVID-19. Both conserved end residues are part of each CDR3. A D gene is named only where the DNA matches it firmly. Only part of the rows carry a size: once, few, many, or a class if the clone is expanded.

.	TRBV5-1	.	TRBJ1-1	CASSLARTRVTMNTEAFF	TGCGCCAGCAGCTTGGCCCGGACGCGGGTGACGATGAACACTGAAGCTTTCTTT
.	TRBV29-1	.	TRBJ1-2	CSVAQAYGDGYTF	TGCAGCGTTGCTCAGGCATACGGTGATGGCTACACCTTC
.	TRBV4-3	.	TRBJ1-5	CASSQELGADQPQHF	TGCGCCAGCAGCCAAGAATTGGGGGCTGATCAGCCCCAGCATTTT
.	TRBV7-2	TRBD2	TRBJ2-7	CASSYLGLGYEQYF	TGTGCCAGCAGCTACCTAGGACTAGGCTACGAGCAGTACTTC
.	TRBV2	TRBD1	TRBJ2-2	CASSEMGQGIGELFF	TGTGCCAGCAGTGAAATGGGACAGGGGATCGGGGAGCTGTTTTTT
.	TRBV19	.	TRBJ1-5	CATSQGLNQPQHF	TGTGCCACAAGTCAGGGTCTAAATCAGCCCCAGCATTTT
few	TRBV28	.	TRBJ1-5	CASSLTRSNQPQHF	TGTGCCAGCAGTTTAACGAGGAGTAATCAGCCCCAGCATTTT
.	TRBV5-5	TRBD2	TRBJ2-7	CASSYRTSGRGGDEQYF	TGTGCCAGCAGCTACCGGACTAGCGGGAGGGGTGGGGACGAGCAGTACTTC
.	TRBV14	TRBD2	TRBJ2-1	CASSQVERGFYNEQFF	TGTGCCAGCAGCCAGGTCGAGCGGGGGTTCTACAATGAGCAGTTCTTC
.	TRBV11-2	.	TRBJ2-7	CASSLDRLAYEQYF	TGTGCCAGCAGCTTAGATCGACTAGCCTACGAGCAGTACTTC
.	TRBV7-2	.	TRBJ1-2	CASSLGPVNYGYTF	TGTGCCAGCAGCTTAGGTCCAGTTAACTATGGCTACACCTTC
.	TRBV5-5	.	TRBJ2-1	CASSLAGGYSYNEQFF	TGTGCCAGCAGCTTGGCGGGGGGCTACTCCTACAATGAGCAGTTCTTC
.	TRBV6-5	.	TRBJ2-3	CASSYPGTDTQYF	TGTGCCAGCAGTTACCCGGGCACAGATACGCAGTATTTT
.	TRBV19	.	TRBJ2-3	CASGIRGSTDTQYF	TGTGCCAGTGGAATCAGGGGAAGCACAGATACGCAGTATTTT
.	TRBV7-2	TRBD2	TRBJ2-7	CASSQGRTSEYEQYF	TGTGCCAGCAGCCAAGGTAGGACTAGCGAGTACGAGCAGTACTTC
once	TRBV19	TRBD1	TRBJ2-6	CASSGLGQGAGGANVLTF	TGTGCCAGTAGTGGATTGGGACAGGGGGCGGGAGGGGCCAACGTCCTGACTTTC
.	TRBV7-2	.	TRBJ2-7	CALTRREQYF	TGTGCCCTAACTCGCAGGGAGCAGTACTTC
.	TRBV15	.	TRBJ1-6	CATSGQYNSPLHF	TGTGCCACCAGCGGACAGTATAATTCACCCCTCCACTTT
.	TRBV2	.	TRBJ2-6	CASSKQVAGANVLTF	TGTGCCAGCAGTAAACAGGTGGCTGGGGCCAACGTCCTGACTTTC
once	TRBV5-5	.	TRBJ1-5	CASSPAGGNQPQHF	TGTGCCAGCAGCCCGGCAGGGGGCAATCAGCCCCAGCATTTT
.	TRBV20-1	.	TRBJ1-2	CSASGLARYGYTF	TGCAGTGCTAGTGGGTTAGCACGCTATGGCTACACCTTC
.	TRBV9	TRBD1	TRBJ2-7	CASSTGTGVREQYF	TGTGCCAGCAGCACGGGGACAGGGGTTCGCGAGCAGTACTTC
.	TRBV12-1	.	TRBJ2-7	CASPFDRGRSYEQYF	TGTGCCAGCCCCTTTGACAGGGGGCGATCCTACGAGCAGTACTTC
.	TRBV7-2	.	TRBJ2-7	CASSLGGGGQLYEQYF	TGTGCCAGCAGCTTAGGGGGCGGGGGCCAGCTCTACGAGCAGTACTTC
.	TRBV2	.	TRBJ1-3	CASSYGNTIYF	TGTGCCAGTAGTTATGGAAACACCATATATTTT
.	TRBV9	TRBD1	TRBJ2-7	CASSGGPGTGAPPYF	TGTGCCAGCAGCGGGGGGCCGGGGACAGGGGCCCCACCCTACTTC
.	TRBV29-1	TRBD2	TRBJ2-1	CSVSRLAGGPGSNEQFF	TGCAGCGTTTCGAGACTAGCGGGAGGGCCGGGCAGCAATGAGCAGTTCTTC
.	TRBV6-6	TRBD1	TRBJ2-1	CASTRDREIYEQFF	TGTGCCAGTACCCGGGACAGGGAGATCTATGAGCAGTTCTTC
.	TRBV7-2	.	TRBJ1-4	CASSLNTGLGEKLFF	TGTGCCAGCAGCTTAAATACAGGCCTCGGGGAAAAACTGTTTTTT
once	TRBV28	.	TRBJ1-1	CASSLIGRNTEAFF	TGTGCCAGCAGTTTAATTGGCCGTAACACTGAAGCTTTCTTT
.	TRBV2	TRBD1	TRBJ1-1	CASSGGQGRTEAFF	TGTGCCAGCAGCGGCGGACAGGGCCGCACTGAAGCTTTCTTT
.	TRBV3-1/TRBV3-2	.	TRBJ1-5	CASSPYGNQPQHF	TGTGCCAGCAGCCCTTACGGGAATCAGCCCCAGCATTTT
.	TRBV19	TRBD1	TRBJ1-5	CASRGTGYNQLQHF	TGTGCCAGTAGGGGGACAGGGTACAATCAGCTCCAGCATTTT
.	TRBV28	.	TRBJ1-5	CASSTGAGQPQHF	TGTGCCAGCAGTACAGGTGCAGGTCAGCCCCAGCATTTT
.	TRBV18	TRBD2	TRBJ2-5	CASSRLAGDQETQYF	TGTGCCAGCTCACGACTAGCGGGAGACCAAGAGACCCAGTACTTC
.	TRBV5-4	.	TRBJ2-7	CASSLGAGTYEQYF	TGTGCCAGCAGCTTGGGGGCAGGGACCTACGAGCAGTACTTC
.	TRBV30	.	TRBJ2-5	CAWKQGKETQYF	TGTGCCTGGAAACAGGGAAAAGAGACCCAGTACTTC
.	TRBV20-1	.	TRBJ2-5	CSAKGVETQYF	TGCAGTGCTAAGGGGGTCGAGACCCAGTACTTC
.	TRBV7-2	TRBD2	TRBJ2-2	CASSLKASGDTGELFF	TGTGCCAGCAGCTTAAAGGCTAGCGGAGACACCGGGGAGCTGTTTTTT
.	TRBV12-3/TRBV12-4	.	TRBJ2-1	CASSTSNEQFF	TGTGCCAGCTCCACTAGCAATGAGCAGTTCTTC